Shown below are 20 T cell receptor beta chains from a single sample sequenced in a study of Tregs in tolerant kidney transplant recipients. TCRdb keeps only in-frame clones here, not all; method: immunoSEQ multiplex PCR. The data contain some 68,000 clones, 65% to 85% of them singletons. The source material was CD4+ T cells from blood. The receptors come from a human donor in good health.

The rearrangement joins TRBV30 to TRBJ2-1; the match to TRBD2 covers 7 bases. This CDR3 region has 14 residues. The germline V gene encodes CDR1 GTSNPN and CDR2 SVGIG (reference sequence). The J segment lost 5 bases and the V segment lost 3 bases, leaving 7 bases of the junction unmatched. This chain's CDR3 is CAWREAGRDNEQFF. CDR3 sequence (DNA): TGTGCCTGGAGAGAAGCGGGGAGGGACAATGAGCAGTTCTTC.

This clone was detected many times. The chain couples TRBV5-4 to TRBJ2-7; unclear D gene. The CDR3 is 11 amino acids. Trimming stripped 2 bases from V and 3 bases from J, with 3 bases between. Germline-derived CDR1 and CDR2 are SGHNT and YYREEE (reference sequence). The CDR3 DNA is TGTGCCAGCAGCTTAAACTACGAGCAGTACTTC. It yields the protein CASSLNYEQYF.

The CDR3 region has the DNA TGTGCCATCAGTGAGGGGTCAGTGACTAGCGTTCAGTACGAGCAGTACTTC. Protein product: CAISEGSVTSVQYEQYF. This rearrangement joins TRBV10-3 to TRBJ2-7; TRBD2 agrees at 8 bases. This CDR3 contains 17 residues. Germline V gene data show CDR1 as ENHRY and CDR2 as SYGVKD. Trimming removed 2 bases from V and 4 bases from J; junction bases left unmatched: 13.

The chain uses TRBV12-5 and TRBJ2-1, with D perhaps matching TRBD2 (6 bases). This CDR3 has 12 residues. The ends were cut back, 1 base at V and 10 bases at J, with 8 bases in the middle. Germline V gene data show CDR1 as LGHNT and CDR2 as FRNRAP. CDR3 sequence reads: CASGLGRGEQFF. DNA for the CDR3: TGTGCTAGTGGTTTGGGTCGGGGGGAGCAGTTCTTC.

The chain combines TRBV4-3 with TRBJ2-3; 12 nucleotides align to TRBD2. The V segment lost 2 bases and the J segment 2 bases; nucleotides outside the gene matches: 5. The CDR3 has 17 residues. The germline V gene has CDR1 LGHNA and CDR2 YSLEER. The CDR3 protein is CASSQRTSGADTDTQYF. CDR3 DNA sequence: TGCGCCAGCAGCCAACGGACTAGCGGGGCAGACACAGATACGCAGTATTTT.

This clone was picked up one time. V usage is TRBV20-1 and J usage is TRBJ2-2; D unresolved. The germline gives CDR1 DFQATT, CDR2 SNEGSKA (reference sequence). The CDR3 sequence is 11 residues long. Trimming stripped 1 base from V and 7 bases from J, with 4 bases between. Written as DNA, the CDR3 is TGCAGTGCTAGAGGGCTCGGGGAGCTGTTTTTT. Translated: CSARGLGELFF.

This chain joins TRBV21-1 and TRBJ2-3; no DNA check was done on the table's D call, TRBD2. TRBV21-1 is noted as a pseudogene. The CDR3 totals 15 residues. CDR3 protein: CASSKATRGADTQYF. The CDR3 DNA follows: TGTGCCAGCAGCAAAGCGACTAGAGGGGCAGATACGCAGTATTTT.

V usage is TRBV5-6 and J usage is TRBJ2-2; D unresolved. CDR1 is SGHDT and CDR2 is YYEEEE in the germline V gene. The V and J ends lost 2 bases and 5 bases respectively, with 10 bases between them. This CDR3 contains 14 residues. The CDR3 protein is CASSFGGSTGELFF. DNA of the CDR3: TGTGCCAGCAGCTTTGGCGGCTCTACCGGGGAGCTGTTTTTT.

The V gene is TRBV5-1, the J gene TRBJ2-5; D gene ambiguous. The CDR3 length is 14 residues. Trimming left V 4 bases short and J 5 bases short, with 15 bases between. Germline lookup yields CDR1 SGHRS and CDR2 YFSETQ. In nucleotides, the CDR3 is TGCGCCAGCAGCCCGGACGGGTGGATGGAGACCCAGTACTTC. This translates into CASSPDGWMETQYF.

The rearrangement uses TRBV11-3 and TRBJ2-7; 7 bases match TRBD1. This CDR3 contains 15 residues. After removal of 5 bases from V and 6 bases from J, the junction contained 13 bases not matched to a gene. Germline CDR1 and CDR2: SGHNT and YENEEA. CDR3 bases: TGTGCCAGCAGCCGGACAGGAGTACTGACAGGCGAGCAGTACTTC. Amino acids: CASSRTGVLTGEQYF.

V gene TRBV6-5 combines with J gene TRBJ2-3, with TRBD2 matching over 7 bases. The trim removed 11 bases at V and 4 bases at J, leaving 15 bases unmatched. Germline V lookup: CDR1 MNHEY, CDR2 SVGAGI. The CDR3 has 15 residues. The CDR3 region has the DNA TGTGCCGCGGCCCCAAGCGGGATAGGGTCAGATACGCAGTATTTT. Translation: CAAAPSGIGSDTQYF.

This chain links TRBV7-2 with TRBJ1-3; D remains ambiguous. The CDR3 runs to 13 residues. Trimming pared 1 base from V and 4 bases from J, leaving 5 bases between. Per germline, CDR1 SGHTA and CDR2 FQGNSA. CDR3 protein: CASSLEGGNTIYF. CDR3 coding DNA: TGTGCCAGCAGCTTAGAAGGGGGAAACACCATATATTTT.

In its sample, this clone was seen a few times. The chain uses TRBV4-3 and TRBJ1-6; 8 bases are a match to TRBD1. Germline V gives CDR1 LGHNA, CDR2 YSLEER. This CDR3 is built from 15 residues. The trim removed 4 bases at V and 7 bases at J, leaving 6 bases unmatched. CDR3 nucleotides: TGCGCCAGCAGCCCCAGGACAGGGTGGAATTCACCCCTCCACTTT. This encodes CASSPRTGWNSPLHF.

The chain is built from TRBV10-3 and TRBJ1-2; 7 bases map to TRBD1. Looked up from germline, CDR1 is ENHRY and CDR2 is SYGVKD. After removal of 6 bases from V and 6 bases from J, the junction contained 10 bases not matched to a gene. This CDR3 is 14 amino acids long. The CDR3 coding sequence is TGTGCCATCAGCCTCTCAACAGGGGTCCATGGCTACACCTTC. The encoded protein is CAISLSTGVHGYTF.

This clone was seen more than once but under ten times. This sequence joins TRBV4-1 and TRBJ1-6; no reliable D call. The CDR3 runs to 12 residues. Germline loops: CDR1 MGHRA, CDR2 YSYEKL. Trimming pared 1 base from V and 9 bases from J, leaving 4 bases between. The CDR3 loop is CASSQVSSPLHF. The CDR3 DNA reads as TGCGCCAGCAGCCAAGTTTCTTCACCCCTCCACTTT.

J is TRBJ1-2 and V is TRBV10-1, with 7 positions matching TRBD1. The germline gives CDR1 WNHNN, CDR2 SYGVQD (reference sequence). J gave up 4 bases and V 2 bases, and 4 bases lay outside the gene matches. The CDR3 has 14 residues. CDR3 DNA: TGCGCCAGCAGTGAGAGGGGGCGCGGCTATGGCTACACCTTC. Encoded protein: CASSERGRGYGYTF.

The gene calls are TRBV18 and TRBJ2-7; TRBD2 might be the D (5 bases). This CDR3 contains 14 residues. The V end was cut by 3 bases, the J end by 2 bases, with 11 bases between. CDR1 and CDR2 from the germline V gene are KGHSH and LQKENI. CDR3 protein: CASSPGLPAYEQYF. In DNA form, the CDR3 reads TGTGCCAGCTCACCCGGACTCCCCGCCTACGAGCAGTACTTC.

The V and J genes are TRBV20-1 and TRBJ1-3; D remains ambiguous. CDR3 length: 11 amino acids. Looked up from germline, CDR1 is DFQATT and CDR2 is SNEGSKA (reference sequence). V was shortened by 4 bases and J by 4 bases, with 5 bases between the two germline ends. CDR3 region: CSATPGNTIYF. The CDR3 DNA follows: TGCAGTGCTACCCCGGGAAACACCATATATTTT.

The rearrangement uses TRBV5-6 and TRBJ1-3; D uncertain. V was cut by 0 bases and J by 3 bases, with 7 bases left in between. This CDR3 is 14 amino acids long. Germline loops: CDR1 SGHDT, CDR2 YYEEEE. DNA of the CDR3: TGTGCCAGCAGCTTGGGTCAAGATGGAAACACCATATATTTT. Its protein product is CASSLGQDGNTIYF.

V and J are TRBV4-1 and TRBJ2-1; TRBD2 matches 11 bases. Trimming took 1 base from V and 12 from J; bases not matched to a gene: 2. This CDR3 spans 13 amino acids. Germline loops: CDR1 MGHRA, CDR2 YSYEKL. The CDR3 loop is CASSQVGTSGQFF. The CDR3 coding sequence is TGCGCCAGCAGCCAAGTCGGGACTAGCGGGCAGTTCTTC.